A selection of T cell receptor beta chains follows, all from one sample in a study of T-cell reconstitution after alpha-beta-depleted transplantation in children. TCRdb reprocessed the PCR reads with MiXCR, giving one entry per CDR3 protein. The repertoire holds 240,000 or so distinct CDR3 sequences, with roughly 8% as singletons. The source was PBMCs, mostly from graft donor cells, collected 180 days after TCRalphabeta/CD19-depleted stem cell transplant. Receptors originate from a male patient under 18 who had a stem cell transplant for acute lymphoblastic leukemia, so the T cells may come from the graft donor. The CDR3 runs from the conserved cysteine through the conserved F or W. Fields, in order: J gene, clone size, V gene, D gene, CDR3 length, CDR3 protein, CDR3 DNA. D genes are given only for firm matches. The listing skips clone size in some rows; elsewhere it reads once, few, many or a size class.

TRBJ2-6,many,TRBV7-6,.,17,CASSLRQPVTGANVLTF,TGTGCCAGCAGCTTGCGGCAACCGGTAACTGGGGCCAACGTCCTGACTTTC
TRBJ2-3,many,TRBV20-1,.,13,CSARGHNTDTQYF,TGCAGTGCTAGGGGTCACAACACAGATACGCAGTATTTT
TRBJ2-7,many,TRBV7-9,.,13,CASSLRTAAEQYF,TGTGCCAGCAGCCTACGAACCGCCGCCGAGCAGTACTTC
TRBJ2-7,.,TRBV20-1,.,14,CSAIRGDSPYEQYF,TGCAGTGCTATCAGGGGGGATAGTCCCTACGAGCAGTACTTC
TRBJ2-7,many,TRBV28,TRBD1,15,CASTNPGQAYYEQYF,TGTGCCAGCACTAACCCGGGACAGGCCTACTACGAGCAGTACTTC
TRBJ1-3,many,TRBV12-3/TRBV12-4,.,13,CASSAASGNTIYF,TGTGCCAGCAGTGCCGCCTCTGGAAACACCATATATTTT
TRBJ1-2,.,TRBV6-5,.,14,CASSYLAGGYGYTF,TGTGCCAGCAGTTACCTCGCGGGAGGCTATGGCTACACCTTC
TRBJ2-7,many,TRBV7-8,.,13,CASSFFSVYEQYF,TGTGCCAGCAGCTTCTTTTCTGTGTACGAGCAGTACTTC
TRBJ1-3,many,TRBV20-1,.,14,CSASWGGPGNTIYF,TGCAGTGCCAGTTGGGGGGGTCCTGGAAACACCATATATTTT
TRBJ1-1,many,TRBV27,TRBD1,16,CASRWTGRGMFTEAFF,TGTGCCAGCAGGTGGACAGGGCGGGGGATGTTCACTGAAGCTTTCTTT
TRBJ2-2,many,TRBV12-3/TRBV12-4,.,15,CASSLARLVAGELFF,TGTGCCAGCAGTTTAGCGAGACTAGTGGCCGGGGAGCTGTTTTTT